The 23 T cell receptor beta chains presented below share a single source sample, sequenced in a study of OX40 agonist ivuxolimab in advanced cancers. Library construction relied on the immunoSEQ multiplex PCR assay. Held by TCRdb, this immuneACCESS table contains in-frame sequences only and omits some clones. Under half of the omission traces to an unresolved V gene where checked; the cause of the rest is unknown. This sample lists approximately 59,000 clones; less than 90% were detected once. About 0.8% of the sample lies in the top ten. Sequences were derived from CD4+ or CD8+ T cells sorted from blood, sampled in a trial of the OX40 agonist ivuxolimab. The receptor set was obtained from an adult with an advanced solid tumor such as melanoma, head and neck, liver or kidney cancer.

This chain uses TRBV1 with TRBJ1-5; TRBD1 is the table's D call, not checked against the DNA. TRBV1 corresponds to a pseudogene. The CDR3 is 14 amino acids. CDR3 sequence: CTSSDRDSHQPQHF. The CDR3 DNA reads TGCACCAGCAGCGACCGGGACAGCCACCAGCCCCAGCATTTT.

The V and J genes are TRBV30 and TRBJ1-1, with 7 nucleotides matching TRBD1. The CDR3 sequence is 11 residues long. V trimming: 5 bases; J trimming: 8 bases; junction bases outside the gene matches: 5. The V gene's germline CDR1 is GTSNPN and CDR2 SVGIG (reference sequence). CDR3 sequence reads: CAWADRVEAFF. CDR3 DNA sequence: TGTGCCTGGGCTGACAGGGTGGAAGCTTTCTTT.

This clone was seen only a few times. In the same sample, other DNA sequences code for this CDR3. This rearrangement joins TRBV7-2 to TRBJ1-5; a possible D gene is TRBD1 (5 bases). This CDR3 comprises 13 residues. Germline CDR1 is SGHTA and CDR2 is FQGNSA. Trimming removed 1 base at V and 5 bases at J, with 6 bases between. CDR3 coding DNA: TGTGCCAGCAGCTTAGGCAGGGATCAGCCCCAGCATTTT. It translates to CASSLGRDQPQHF. The full variable domain, completed using reference TRBV7-2 and TRBJ1-5, is GAGVSQSPSNKVTEKGKDVELRCDPISGHTALYWYRQSLGQGLEFLIYFQGNSAPDKSGLPSDRFSAERTGGSVSTLTIQRTQQEDSAVYLCASSLGRDQPQHFGDGTRLSIL.

The chain couples TRBV29-1 to TRBJ2-3; tentative D call: TRBD2 (6 bases). V dropped 6 bases and J dropped 0 bases, with 10 bases sitting between them. Germline lookup yields CDR1 SQVTM and CDR2 ANQGSEA. There are 13 residues in the CDR3. The chain's CDR3 is CSVGGFSTDTQYF. The CDR3 nucleotides read TGCAGCGTGGGGGGATTTAGCACAGATACGCAGTATTTT.

The chain links TRBV9 to TRBJ2-1; 10 nucleotides match TRBD2. V lost 0 bases, J lost 5 bases, and 8 bases stayed unmatched. This CDR3 is 17 amino acids long. CDR1 SGDLS and CDR2 YYNGEE come from the germline V gene. CDR3 region: CASSVAKGTSAHNEQFF. In DNA, the CDR3 is TGTGCCAGCAGCGTAGCGAAAGGGACTAGCGCTCACAATGAGCAGTTCTTC.

The chain employs TRBV19 and TRBJ2-2; D gene uncertain. From germline, CDR1 is LNHDA and CDR2 SQIVND (reference sequence). Trimming stripped 5 bases from V and 3 bases from J, with 10 bases between. The CDR3 consists of 14 residues. The CDR3 coding sequence is TGTGCCAGTAGTCCGTCGATGTACACCGGGGAGCTGTTTTTT. Translation: CASSPSMYTGELFF.

The chain links TRBV7-2 to TRBJ2-5, with D possibly being TRBD2 (5 bases). The CDR3 sequence is 15 residues long. Germline V gene data show CDR1 as SGHTA and CDR2 as FQGNSA. V was shortened by 1 base and J by 2 bases, with 11 bases between the two germline ends. CDR3 in DNA: TGTGCCAGCAGCTTAGGAGGGATAGGACAAGAGACCCAGTACTTC. Translated, it gives CASSLGGIGQETQYF.

The chain recombines TRBV20-1 with TRBJ2-7, with D uncertain. Germline V gives CDR1 DFQATT, CDR2 SNEGSKA (reference sequence). V was shortened by 5 bases and J by 0 bases, with 5 bases between the two germline ends. This CDR3 is 11 amino acids long. CDR3 protein: CSAVGSYEQYF. The CDR3 DNA reads as TGCAGTGCTGTGGGCTCCTACGAGCAGTACTTC.

This sequence joins TRBV27 and TRBJ2-2; perhaps TRBD2 as D (6 bases). The germline V gene encodes CDR1 MNHEY and CDR2 SMNVEV (reference sequence). V lost 6 bases and J lost 7, with 15 bases in between. The CDR3 has 14 residues. This CDR3 is CASRTTSFVGELFF. The CDR3, as DNA: TGTGCCAGCAGGACAACTAGCTTTGTCGGGGAGCTGTTTTTT.

This chain uses TRBV12-5 with TRBJ2-2, with 11 bases lining up with TRBD2. The germline V gene has CDR1 LGHNT and CDR2 FRNRAP. V lost 0 bases to trimming and J lost 4 bases; unmatched junction nucleotides: 7. The CDR3 is 18 amino acids. The CDR3 here is CASGLVQLAGASTGELFF. DNA for the CDR3: TGTGCTAGTGGTTTGGTACAACTAGCGGGAGCCTCCACCGGGGAGCTGTTTTTT.

This rearrangement joins TRBV28 to TRBJ1-3, with D perhaps TRBD1 (5 bases). Between the trimmed V and J ends, which lost 3 bases and 0 bases, there was a span of 12 bases. CDR1 is MDHEN, CDR2 SYDVKM, per germline. This CDR3 contains 16 residues. In DNA, the CDR3 is TGTGCCAGCAGTTTTGGGGGACTCAACTCTGGAAACACCATATATTTT. It yields the protein CASSFGGLNSGNTIYF.

This chain uses TRBV6-1 with TRBJ1-1; D not certain. Germline V gives CDR1 MNHNS, CDR2 SASEGT. The V gene lost 2 bases and the J gene lost 4 bases, with 8 bases spanning the gap. The CDR3 sequence is 13 residues long. The CDR3, as DNA: TGTGCCAGCAGTGAATTTACGGCCACTGAAGCTTTCTTT. It yields the protein CASSEFTATEAFF.

The rearrangement uses TRBV5-4 and TRBJ2-1, with 14 bases that match TRBD2. J lost 4 bases, V lost 6 bases, and 6 bases had no gene match. From germline, CDR1 is SGHNT and CDR2 YYREEE (reference sequence). There are 16 residues in the CDR3. CDR3 nucleotide sequence: TGTGCCAGCAACCAAGGGACTAGCGGGAGATACAATGAGCAGTTCTTC. Translated: CASNQGTSGRYNEQFF.

V usage is TRBV30 and J usage is TRBJ1-4; the D gene is possibly TRBD1 (6 bases). Trimming took 5 bases from V and 8 from J, leaving 15 bases between them. Germline V gene data show CDR1 as GTSNPN and CDR2 as SVGIG (reference sequence). This CDR3 has 13 amino acids. CDR3 in DNA: TGTGCCTGGGCTTGGTCTGGGGGCGAAAAACTGTTTTTT. It encodes CAWAWSGGEKLFF. Variable domain in full (rest from reference TRBV30 and TRBJ1-4): SQTIHQWPATLVQPVGSPLSLECTVEGTSNPNLYWYRQAAGRGLQLLFYSVGIGQISSEVPQNLSASRPQDRQFILSSKKLLLSDSGFYLCAWAWSGGEKLFFGSGTQLSVL.

The chain joins TRBV7-6 to TRBJ2-5; 8 nucleotides line up with TRBD2. The CDR3 extends over 14 amino acids. V lost 5 bases, J lost 5 bases, and 7 bases stayed unmatched. CDR1 SGHVS and CDR2 FNYEAQ come from the germline V gene. CDR3 nucleotide sequence: TGTGCCAGCAGCCCCCGAAGCGGGAGTGAGACCCAGTACTTC. It codes for CASSPRSGSETQYF.

The J gene is TRBJ1-1, the V gene TRBV5-6; D ambiguous. The CDR3 contains 13 residues. V gave up 4 bases and J gave up 0 bases, with 7 bases separating them. Germline CDR1 is SGHDT and CDR2 is YYEEEE. CDR3 coding DNA: TGTGCCAGCAGCCGCAGCATGAACACTGAAGCTTTCTTT. This encodes CASSRSMNTEAFF.

This chain joins TRBV28 and TRBJ1-2, with D perhaps matching TRBD1 (5 bases). The V end lost 3 bases, the J end lost 4 bases, and 15 bases lay between the germline ends. Germline V lookup: CDR1 MDHEN, CDR2 SYDVKM. CDR3 length: 15 amino acids. The CDR3, as DNA: TGTGCCAGCAGTTTGGGGACGGACGTTTCCTATGGCTACACCTTC. Amino acids: CASSLGTDVSYGYTF.

J is TRBJ1-5 and V is TRBV2; TRBD1 might be the D (6 bases). Germline-derived CDR1 and CDR2 are SNHLY and FYNNEI. The V gene lost 3 bases and the J gene lost 3 bases, with 9 bases spanning the gap. The CDR3 is 14 amino acids. CDR3 sequence reads: CASSDWTDNQPQHF. CDR3 sequence (DNA): TGTGCCAGCAGTGACTGGACAGACAATCAGCCCCAGCATTTT.

This rearrangement joins TRBV7-3 to TRBJ2-5, with D tentatively TRBD1 (6 bases). The CDR3 runs to 16 residues. Germline V gene lookup returns CDR1 SGHTA and CDR2 FQGTGA. Trimming stripped 0 bases from V and 5 bases from J, with 16 bases between. The CDR3 spells CASSLTRNRAGETQYF. CDR3 nucleotide sequence: TGTGCCAGCAGCTTAACGAGGAACAGGGCAGGGGAGACCCAGTACTTC.

This chain connects TRBV4-2 to TRBJ1-1, with D maybe TRBD1 (6 bases). V was shortened by 3 bases and J by 1 base, with 15 bases between the two germline ends. CDR1 and CDR2 (germline): LGHNA, YNFKEQ. The CDR3 loop spans 16 amino acids. The CDR3 here is CASSQVPGQPNTEAFF. As DNA, the CDR3 is TGTGCCAGCAGCCAGGTCCCGGGACAACCGAACACTGAAGCTTTCTTT.

This chain links TRBV5-5 with TRBJ1-1; D gene ambiguous. This CDR3 is built from 13 residues. Germline CDR1 is SGHKS and CDR2 is YYEKEE (reference sequence). V lost 1 base, J lost 0 bases, and 4 bases lay in between. CDR3 residues: CASSLTVNTEAFF. CDR3 nucleotide sequence: TGTGCCAGCAGCTTGACGGTGAACACTGAAGCTTTCTTT.

The chain links TRBV5-1 to TRBJ2-1; D is tentatively TRBD1 or TRBD2 (5 bases each). The CDR3 length is 13 residues. The V gene's germline CDR1 is SGHRS and CDR2 YFSETQ. V lost 4 bases to trimming and J lost 5 bases, with 10 bases between them. CDR3 amino acids: CASSVGPNNEQFF. The DNA of the CDR3 is TGCGCCAGCAGCGTGGGACCAAACAATGAGCAGTTCTTC.

This chain joins TRBV28 and TRBJ2-3; no clear D. CDR1 is MDHEN, CDR2 SYDVKM, per germline. The CDR3 has 13 amino acids. V gave up 4 bases and J gave up 4 bases, with 9 bases separating them. CDR3 sequence reads: CASSSAGPDTQYF. The CDR3 region has the DNA TGTGCCAGCAGTTCAGCCGGCCCAGATACGCAGTATTTT.